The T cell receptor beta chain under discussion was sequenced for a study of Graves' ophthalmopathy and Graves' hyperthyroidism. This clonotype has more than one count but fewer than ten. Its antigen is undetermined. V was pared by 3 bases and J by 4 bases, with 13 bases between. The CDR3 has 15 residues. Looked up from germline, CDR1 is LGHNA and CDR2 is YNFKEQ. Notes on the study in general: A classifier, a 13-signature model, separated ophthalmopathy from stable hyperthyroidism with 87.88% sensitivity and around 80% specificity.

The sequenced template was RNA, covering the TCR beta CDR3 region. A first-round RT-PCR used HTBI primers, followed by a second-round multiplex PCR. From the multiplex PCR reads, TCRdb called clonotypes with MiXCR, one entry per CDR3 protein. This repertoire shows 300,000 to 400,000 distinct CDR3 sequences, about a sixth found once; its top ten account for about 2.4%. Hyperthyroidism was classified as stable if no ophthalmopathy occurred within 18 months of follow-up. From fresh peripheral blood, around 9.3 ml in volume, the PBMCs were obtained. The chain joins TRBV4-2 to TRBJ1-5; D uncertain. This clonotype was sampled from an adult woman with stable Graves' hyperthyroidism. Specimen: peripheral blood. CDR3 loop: CASSQGGGLNQPQHF. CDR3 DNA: TGTGCCAGCAGCCAGGGTGGCGGGTTGAATCAGCCCCAGCATTTT.